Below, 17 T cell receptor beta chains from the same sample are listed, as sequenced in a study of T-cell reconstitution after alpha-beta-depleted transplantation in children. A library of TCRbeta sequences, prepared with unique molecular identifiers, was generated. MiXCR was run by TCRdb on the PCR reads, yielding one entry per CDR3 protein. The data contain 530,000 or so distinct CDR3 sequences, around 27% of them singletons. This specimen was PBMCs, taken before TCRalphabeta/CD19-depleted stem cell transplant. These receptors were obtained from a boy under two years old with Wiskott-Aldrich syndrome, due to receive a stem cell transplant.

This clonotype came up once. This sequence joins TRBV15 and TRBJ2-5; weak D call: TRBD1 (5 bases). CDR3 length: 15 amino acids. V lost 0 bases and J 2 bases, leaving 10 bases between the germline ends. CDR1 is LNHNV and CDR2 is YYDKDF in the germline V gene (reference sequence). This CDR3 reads CATSRDPGAQETQYF. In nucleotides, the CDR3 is TGTGCCACCAGCAGAGATCCTGGGGCACAAGAGACCCAGTACTTC.

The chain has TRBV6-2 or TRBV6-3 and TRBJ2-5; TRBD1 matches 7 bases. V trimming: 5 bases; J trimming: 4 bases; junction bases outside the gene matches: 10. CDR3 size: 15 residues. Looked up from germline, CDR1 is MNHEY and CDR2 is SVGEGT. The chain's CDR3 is CASSLNRGFIETQYF. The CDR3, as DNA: TGTGCCAGCAGTCTCAACAGGGGTTTCATAGAGACCCAGTACTTC.

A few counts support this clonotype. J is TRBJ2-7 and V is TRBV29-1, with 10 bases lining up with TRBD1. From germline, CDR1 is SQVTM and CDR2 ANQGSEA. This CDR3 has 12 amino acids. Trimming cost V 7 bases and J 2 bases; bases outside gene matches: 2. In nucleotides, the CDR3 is TGCAGCGGTGGACAGGGGGCCTACGAGCAGTACTTC. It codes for CSGGQGAYEQYF.

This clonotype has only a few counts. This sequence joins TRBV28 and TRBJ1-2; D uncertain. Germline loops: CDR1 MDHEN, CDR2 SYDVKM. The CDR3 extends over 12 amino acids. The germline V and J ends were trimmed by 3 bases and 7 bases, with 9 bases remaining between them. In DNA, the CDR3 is TGTGCCAGCAGTTTGGGCGAGCTTGGCTACACCTTC. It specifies CASSLGELGYTF.

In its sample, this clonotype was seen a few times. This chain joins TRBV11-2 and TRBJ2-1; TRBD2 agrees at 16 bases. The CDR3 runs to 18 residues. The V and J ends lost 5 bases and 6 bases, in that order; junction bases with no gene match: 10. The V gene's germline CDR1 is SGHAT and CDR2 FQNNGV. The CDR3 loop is CASSPGLAGGGWGNEQFF. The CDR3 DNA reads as TGTGCCAGCAGCCCGGGACTAGCGGGAGGGGGCTGGGGCAATGAGCAGTTCTTC.

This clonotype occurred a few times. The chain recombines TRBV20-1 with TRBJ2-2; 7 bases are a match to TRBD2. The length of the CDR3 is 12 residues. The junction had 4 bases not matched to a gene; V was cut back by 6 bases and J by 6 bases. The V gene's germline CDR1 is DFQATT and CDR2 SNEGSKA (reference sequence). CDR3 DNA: TGCAGTGCCAAGCGGGGACCCGGGGAGCTGTTTTTT. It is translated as CSAKRGPGELFF.

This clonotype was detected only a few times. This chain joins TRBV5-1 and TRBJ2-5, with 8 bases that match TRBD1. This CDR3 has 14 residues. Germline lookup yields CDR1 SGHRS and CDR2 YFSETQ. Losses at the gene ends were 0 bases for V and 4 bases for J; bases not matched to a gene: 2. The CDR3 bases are TGCGCCAGCAGCTTGGAAGGGACAGGAGAGACCCAGTACTTC. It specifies CASSLEGTGETQYF.

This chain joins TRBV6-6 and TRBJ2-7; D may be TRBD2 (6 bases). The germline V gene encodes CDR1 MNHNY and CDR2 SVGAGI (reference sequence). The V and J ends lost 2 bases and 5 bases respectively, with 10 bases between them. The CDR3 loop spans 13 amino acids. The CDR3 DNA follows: TGTGCCAGCAGTTACGAGGTAGCGGACGAGCAGTACTTC. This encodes CASSYEVADEQYF.

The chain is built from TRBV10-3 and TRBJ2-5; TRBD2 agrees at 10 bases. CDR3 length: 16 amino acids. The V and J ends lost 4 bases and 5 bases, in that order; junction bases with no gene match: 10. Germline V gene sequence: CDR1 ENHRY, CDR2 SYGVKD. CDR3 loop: CAISAHLAGDSETQYF. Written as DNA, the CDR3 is TGTGCCATCAGTGCGCACCTAGCGGGAGACAGCGAGACCCAGTACTTC.

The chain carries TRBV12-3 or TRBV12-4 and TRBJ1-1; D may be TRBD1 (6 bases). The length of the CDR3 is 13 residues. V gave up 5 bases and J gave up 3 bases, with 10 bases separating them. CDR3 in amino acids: CASSGGAYTEAFF. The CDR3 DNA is TGTGCCAGCAGTGGGGGGGCTTACACTGAAGCTTTCTTT.

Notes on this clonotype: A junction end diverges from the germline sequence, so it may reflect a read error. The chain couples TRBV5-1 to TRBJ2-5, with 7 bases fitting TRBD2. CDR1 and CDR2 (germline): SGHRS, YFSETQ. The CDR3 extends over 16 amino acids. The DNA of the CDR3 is TGCGCCAGCAGCTTGGGGCAAGCTAGCGGCCAAAAGACCCAGTACTTC. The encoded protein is CASSLGQASGQKTQYF.

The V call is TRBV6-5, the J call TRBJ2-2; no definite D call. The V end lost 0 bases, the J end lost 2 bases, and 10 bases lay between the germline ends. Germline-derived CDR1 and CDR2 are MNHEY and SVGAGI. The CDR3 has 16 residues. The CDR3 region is CASSYSSTINTGELFF. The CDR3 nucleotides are TGTGCCAGCAGTTACTCCTCCACCATTAACACCGGGGAGCTGTTTTTT.

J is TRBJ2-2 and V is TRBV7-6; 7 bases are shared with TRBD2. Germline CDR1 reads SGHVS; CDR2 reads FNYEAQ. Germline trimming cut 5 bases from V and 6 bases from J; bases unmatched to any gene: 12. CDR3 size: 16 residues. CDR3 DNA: TGTGCCAGCAGCCGACCGACTGGACTAGACCCCGGGGAGCTGTTTTTT. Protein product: CASSRPTGLDPGELFF.

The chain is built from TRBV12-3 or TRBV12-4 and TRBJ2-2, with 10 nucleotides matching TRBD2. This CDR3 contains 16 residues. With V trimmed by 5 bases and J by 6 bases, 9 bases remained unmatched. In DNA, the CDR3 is TGTGCCAGCAGTGACCGAGCGGGAGGGCCCTCCGGGGAGCTGTTTTTT. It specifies CASSDRAGGPSGELFF.

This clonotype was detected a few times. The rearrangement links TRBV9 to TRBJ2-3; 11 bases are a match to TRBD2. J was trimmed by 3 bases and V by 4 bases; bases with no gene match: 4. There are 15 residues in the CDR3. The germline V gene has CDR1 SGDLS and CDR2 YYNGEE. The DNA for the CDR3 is TGTGCCAGCAGCAAACTAGCGGGAGTTACAGATACGCAGTATTTT. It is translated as CASSKLAGVTDTQYF.

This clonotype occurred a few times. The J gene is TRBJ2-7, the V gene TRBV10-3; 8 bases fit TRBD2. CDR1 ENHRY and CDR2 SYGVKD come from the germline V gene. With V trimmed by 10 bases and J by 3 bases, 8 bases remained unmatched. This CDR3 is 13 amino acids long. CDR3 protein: CATGGVWIYEQYF. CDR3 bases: TGTGCCACCGGGGGGGTCTGGATCTACGAGCAGTACTTC.

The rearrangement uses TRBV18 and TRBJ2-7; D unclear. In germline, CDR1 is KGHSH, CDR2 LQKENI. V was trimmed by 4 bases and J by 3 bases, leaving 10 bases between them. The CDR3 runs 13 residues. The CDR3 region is CASSQVTNYEQYF. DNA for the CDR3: TGTGCCAGCTCACAGGTTACGAACTACGAGCAGTACTTC.